This T cell receptor (beta chain) was recovered during a study of immune evolution from preneoplasia to lung adenocarcinoma. The germline V gene encodes CDR1 MDHEN and CDR2 SYDVKM. Both ends counted, the CDR3 spans 11 residues. Between the mid-2010s and the late 2010s, patients underwent resection in Japan or China. Profiling relied on immunoSEQ multiplex PCR, and the TCRdb table lists in-frame clones only, not all of them. The table lists 8,000 to 10,000 clones, roughly three quarters of them singletons. Of note for this clone: Since the CDR3 does not end with the conserved phenylalanine or tryptophan, this likely comes from a read error. No DNA is shown, since the ends of the CDR3 on it are uncertain; the CDR3 is the one TCRdb lists.

The specimen sequenced was FFPE lung adenocarcinoma in situ tissue. The gene calls are TRBV28 and TRBJ1-1; the listed D gene, TRBD1, was not tested against the DNA. The sequence was collected from an older person with lung adenocarcinoma. The CDR3 is CASSIEDRVDL.